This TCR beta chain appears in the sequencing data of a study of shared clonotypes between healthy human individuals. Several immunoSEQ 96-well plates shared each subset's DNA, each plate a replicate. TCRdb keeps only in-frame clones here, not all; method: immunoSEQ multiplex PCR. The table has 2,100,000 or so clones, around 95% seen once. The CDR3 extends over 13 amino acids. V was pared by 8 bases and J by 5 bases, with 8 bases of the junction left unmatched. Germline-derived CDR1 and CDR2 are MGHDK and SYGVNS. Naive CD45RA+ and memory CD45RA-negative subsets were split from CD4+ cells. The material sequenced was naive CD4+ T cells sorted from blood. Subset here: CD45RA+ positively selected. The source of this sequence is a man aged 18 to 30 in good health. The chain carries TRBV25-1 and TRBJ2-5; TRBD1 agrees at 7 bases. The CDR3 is CASAARGPETQYF. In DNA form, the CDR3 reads TGTGCCAGCGCCGCTAGGGGGCCTGAGACCCAGTACTTC. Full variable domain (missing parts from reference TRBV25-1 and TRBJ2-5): EADIYQTPRYLVIGTGKKITLECSQTMGHDKMYWYQQDPGMELHLIHYSYGVNSTEKGDLSSESTVSRIRTEHFPLTLESARPSHTSQYLCASAARGPETQYFGPGTRLLVL.